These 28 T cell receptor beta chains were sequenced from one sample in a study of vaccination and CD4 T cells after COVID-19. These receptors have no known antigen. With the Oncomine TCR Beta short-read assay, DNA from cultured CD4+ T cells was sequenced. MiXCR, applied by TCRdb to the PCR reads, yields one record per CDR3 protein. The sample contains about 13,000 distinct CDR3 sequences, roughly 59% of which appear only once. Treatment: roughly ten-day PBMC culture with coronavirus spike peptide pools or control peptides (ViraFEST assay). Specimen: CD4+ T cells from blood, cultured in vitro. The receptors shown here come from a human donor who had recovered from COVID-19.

The CDR3 sequence: CASSTYRDRVGYNEQFF. In DNA, the CDR3 is TGTGCCAGCAGTACATACCGGGACAGGGTGGGCTACAATGAGCAGTTCTTC. The rearrangement joins TRBV28 to TRBJ2-1; 9 bases line up with TRBD1. V trimming: 5 bases; J trimming: 3 bases; junction bases outside the gene matches: 11. CDR3 length equals 17 residues. Germline assignment: CDR1 MDHEN and CDR2 SYDVKM.

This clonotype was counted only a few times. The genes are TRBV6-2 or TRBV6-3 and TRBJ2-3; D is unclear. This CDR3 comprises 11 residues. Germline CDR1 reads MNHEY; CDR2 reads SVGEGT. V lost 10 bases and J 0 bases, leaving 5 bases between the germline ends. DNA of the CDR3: TGTGCCACCCTTAGCACAGATACGCAGTATTTT. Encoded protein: CATLSTDTQYF.

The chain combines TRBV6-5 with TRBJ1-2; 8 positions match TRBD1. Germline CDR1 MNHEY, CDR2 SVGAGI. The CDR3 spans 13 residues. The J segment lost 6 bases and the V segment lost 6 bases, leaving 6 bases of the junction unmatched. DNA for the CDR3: TGTGCCAGCAGCTACAAGACAGGGGATGGCTACACCTTC. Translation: CASSYKTGDGYTF.

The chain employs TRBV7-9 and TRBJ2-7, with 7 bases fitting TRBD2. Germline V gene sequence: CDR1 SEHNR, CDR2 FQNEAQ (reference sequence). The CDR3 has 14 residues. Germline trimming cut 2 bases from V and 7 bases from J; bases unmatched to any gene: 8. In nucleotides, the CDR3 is TGTGCCAGCAGCTTACTCGGGACTAAGGGAGAGCAGTACTTC. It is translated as CASSLLGTKGEQYF.

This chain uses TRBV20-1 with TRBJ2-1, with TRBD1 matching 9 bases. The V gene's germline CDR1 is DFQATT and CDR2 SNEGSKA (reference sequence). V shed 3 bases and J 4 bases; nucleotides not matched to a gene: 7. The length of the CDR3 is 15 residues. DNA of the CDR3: TGCAGTGCTAGGCCCTGGGGACAGGGATACAATGAGCAGTTCTTC. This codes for CSARPWGQGYNEQFF.

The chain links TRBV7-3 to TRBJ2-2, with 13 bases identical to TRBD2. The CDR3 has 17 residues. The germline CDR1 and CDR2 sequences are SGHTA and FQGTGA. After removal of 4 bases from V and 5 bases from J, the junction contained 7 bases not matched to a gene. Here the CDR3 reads CASSSPRTSGRTGELFF. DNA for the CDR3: TGTGCCAGCAGCTCGCCGAGGACTAGCGGGAGAACCGGGGAGCTGTTTTTT.

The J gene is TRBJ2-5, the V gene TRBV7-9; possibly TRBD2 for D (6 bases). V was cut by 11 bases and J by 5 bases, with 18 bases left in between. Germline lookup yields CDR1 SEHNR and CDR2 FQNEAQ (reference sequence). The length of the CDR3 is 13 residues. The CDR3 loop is CAASEEGRETQYF. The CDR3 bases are TGTGCCGCTTCAGAGGAGGGACGGGAGACCCAGTACTTC.

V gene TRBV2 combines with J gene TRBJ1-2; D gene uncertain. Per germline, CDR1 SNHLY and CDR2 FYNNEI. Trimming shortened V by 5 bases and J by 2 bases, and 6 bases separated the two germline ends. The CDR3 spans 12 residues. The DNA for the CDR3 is TGTGCCAGCAGTAGAGAAAACTATGGCTACACCTTC. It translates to CASSRENYGYTF.

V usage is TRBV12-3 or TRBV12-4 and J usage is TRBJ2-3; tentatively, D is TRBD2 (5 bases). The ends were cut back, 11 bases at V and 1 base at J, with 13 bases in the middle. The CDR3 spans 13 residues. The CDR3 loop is CASRAGRTDTQYF. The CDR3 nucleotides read TGTGCCTCTCGGGCGGGCCGCACAGATACGCAGTATTTT.

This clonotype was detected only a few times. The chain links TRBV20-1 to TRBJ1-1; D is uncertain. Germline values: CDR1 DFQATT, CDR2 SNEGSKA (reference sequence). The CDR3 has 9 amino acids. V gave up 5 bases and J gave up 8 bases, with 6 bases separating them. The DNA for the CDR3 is TGCAGTGCTTTACCCGAAGCTTTCTTT. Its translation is CSALPEAFF.

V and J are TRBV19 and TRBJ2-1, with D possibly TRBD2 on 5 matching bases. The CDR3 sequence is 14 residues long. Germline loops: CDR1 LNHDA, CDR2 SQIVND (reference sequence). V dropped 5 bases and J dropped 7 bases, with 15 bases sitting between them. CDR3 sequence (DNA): TGTGCCAGTAGTCGTTTCGACCGGGGAAATGAGCAGTTCTTC. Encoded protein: CASSRFDRGNEQFF.

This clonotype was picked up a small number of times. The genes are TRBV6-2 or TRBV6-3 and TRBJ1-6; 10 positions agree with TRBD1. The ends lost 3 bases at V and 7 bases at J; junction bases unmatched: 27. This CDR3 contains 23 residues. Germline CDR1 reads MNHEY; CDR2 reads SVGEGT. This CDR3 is CASSYNRPRTATGGTPGNSPLHF. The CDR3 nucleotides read TGTGCCAGCAGTTATAATAGACCGAGGACGGCGACAGGGGGCACCCCGGGGAATTCACCCCTCCACTTT.

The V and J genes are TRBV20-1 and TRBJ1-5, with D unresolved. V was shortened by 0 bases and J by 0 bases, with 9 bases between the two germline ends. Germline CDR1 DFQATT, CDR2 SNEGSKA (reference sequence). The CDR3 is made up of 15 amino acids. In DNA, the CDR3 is TGCAGTGCTAGAGAGTCAGGCTATAGCAATCAGCCCCAGCATTTT. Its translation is CSARESGYSNQPQHF.

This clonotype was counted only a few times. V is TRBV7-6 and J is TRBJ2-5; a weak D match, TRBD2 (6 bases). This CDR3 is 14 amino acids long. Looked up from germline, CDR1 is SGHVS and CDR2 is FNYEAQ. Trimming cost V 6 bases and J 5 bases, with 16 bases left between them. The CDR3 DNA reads TGTGCCAGCAGTCGGGAGCTCCCAATGGAGACCCAGTACTTC. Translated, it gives CASSRELPMETQYF.

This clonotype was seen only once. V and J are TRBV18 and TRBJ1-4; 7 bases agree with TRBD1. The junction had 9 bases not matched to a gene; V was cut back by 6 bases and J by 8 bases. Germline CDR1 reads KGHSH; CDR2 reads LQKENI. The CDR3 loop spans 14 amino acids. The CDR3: CASSPTGVPEKLFF. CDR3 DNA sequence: TGTGCCAGCTCGCCCACAGGGGTTCCCGAAAAACTGTTTTTT.

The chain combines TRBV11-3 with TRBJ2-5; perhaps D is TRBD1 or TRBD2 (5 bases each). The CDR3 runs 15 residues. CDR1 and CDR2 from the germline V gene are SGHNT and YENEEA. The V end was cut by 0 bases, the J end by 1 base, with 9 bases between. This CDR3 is CASSLERGTQETQYF. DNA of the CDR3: TGTGCCAGCAGCTTAGAACGAGGGACCCAAGAGACCCAGTACTTC. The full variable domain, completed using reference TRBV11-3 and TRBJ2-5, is EAGVVQSPRYKIIEKKQPVAFWCNPISGHNTLYWYLQNLGQGPELLIRYENEEAVDDSQLPKDRFSAERLKGVDSTLKIQPAELGDSAVYLCASSLERGTQETQYFGPGTRLLVL.

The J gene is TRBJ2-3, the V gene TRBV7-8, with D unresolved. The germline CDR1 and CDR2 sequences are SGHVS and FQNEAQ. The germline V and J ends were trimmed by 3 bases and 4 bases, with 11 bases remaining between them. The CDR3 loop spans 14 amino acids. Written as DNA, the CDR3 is TGTGCCAGCAGCTTCGGCCTTGGGGCAGATACGCAGTATTTT. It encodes CASSFGLGADTQYF.

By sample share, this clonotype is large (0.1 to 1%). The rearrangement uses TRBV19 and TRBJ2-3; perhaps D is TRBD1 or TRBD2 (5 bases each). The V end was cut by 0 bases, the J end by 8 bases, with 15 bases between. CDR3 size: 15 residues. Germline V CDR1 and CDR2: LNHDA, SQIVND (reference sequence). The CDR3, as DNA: TGTGCCAGTAGTATAGATTTAAGGCAGGGAGCTACGCAGTATTTT. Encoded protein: CASSIDLRQGATQYF. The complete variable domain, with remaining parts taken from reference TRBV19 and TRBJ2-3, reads DGGITQSPKYLFRKEGQNVTLSCEQNLNHDAMYWYRQDPGQGLRLIYYSQIVNDFQKGDIAEGYSVSREKKESFPLTVTSAQKNPTAFYLCASSIDLRQGATQYFGPGTRLTVL.

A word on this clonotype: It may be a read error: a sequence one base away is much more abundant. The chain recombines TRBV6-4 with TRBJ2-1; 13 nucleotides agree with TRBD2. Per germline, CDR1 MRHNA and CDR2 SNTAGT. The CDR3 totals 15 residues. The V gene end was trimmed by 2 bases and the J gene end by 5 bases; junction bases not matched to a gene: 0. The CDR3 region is CASSDGTSGNNEQFF. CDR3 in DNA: TGTGCCAGCAGTGACGGGACTAGCGGGAACAATGAGCAGTTCTTC.

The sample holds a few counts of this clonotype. The CDR3 DNA follows: TGTGCCAGCAGGCCCCGGGCTAGCGGTCCACGAGTCGTCCACGAGCAGTACTTC. Translating it yields CASRPRASGPRVVHEQYF. This sequence joins TRBV6-1 and TRBJ2-7, with 7 bases that match TRBD2. Trimming took 6 bases from V and 5 from J; bases not matched to a gene: 22. Germline CDR1 and CDR2: MNHNS and SASEGT. The CDR3 covers 18 residues.

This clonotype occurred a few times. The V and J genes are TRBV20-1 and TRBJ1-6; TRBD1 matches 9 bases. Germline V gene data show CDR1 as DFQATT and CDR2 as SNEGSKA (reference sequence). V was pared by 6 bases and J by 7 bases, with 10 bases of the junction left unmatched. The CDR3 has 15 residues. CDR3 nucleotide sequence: TGCAGTGCGAACAGGGGGCTAGTAAGCAATTCACCCCTCCACTTT. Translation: CSANRGLVSNSPLHF.

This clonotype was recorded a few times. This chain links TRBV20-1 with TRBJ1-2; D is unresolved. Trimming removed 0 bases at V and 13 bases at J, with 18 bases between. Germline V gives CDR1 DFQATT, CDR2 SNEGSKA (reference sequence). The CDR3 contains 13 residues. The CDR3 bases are TGCAGTGCTAGAGATCCTGAGCCAGGTCTCTTCACCTTC. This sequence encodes CSARDPEPGLFTF.

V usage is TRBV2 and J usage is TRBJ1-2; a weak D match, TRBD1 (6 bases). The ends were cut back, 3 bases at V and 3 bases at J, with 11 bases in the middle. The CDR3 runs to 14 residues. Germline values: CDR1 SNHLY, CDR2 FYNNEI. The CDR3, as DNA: TGTGCCAGCAGTGAGTCAGGGGCGGACTATGGCTACACCTTC. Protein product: CASSESGADYGYTF. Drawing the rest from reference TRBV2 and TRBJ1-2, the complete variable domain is EPEVTQTPSHQVTQMGQEVILRCVPISNHLYFYWYRQILGQKVEFLVSFYNNEISEKSEIFDDQFSVERPDGSNFTLKIRSTKLEDSAMYFCASSESGADYGYTFGSGTRLTVV.

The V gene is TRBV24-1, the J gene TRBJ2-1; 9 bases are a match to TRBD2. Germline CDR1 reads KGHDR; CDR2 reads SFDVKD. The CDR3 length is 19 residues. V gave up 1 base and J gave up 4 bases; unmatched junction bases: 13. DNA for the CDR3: TGTGCCACCAGTGATTTCTCGCCTTTGGGCGGGAGGGGATACAATGAGCAGTTCTTC. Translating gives CATSDFSPLGGRGYNEQFF.

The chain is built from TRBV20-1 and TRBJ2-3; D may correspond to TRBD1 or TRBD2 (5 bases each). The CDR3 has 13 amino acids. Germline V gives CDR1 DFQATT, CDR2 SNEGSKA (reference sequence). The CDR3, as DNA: TGCACCTTCGGGGACGGAAGCACAGATACGCAGTATTTT. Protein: CTFGDGSTDTQYF.

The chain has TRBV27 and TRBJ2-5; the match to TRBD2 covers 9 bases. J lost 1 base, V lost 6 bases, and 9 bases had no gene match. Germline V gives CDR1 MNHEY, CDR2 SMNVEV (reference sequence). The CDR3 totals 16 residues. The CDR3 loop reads CASSPWGSGSQETQYF. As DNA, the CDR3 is TGTGCCAGCAGCCCCTGGGGTAGCGGGAGCCAAGAGACCCAGTACTTC.

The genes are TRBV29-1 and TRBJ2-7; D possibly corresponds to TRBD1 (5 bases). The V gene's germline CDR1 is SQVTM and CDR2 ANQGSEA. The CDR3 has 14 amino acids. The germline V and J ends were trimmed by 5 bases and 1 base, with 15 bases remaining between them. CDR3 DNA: TGCAGCGTTCAATCGGGCGCAGGGTCCTACGAGCAGTACTTC. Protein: CSVQSGAGSYEQYF.

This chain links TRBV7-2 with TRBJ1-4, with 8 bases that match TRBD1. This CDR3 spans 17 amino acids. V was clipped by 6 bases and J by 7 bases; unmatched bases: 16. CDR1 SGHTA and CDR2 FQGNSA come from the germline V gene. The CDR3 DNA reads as TGTGCCAGCAGAACTGGACAGGGAGGGAGAGGGTCTGAAAAACTGTTTTTT. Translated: CASRTGQGGRGSEKLFF.